Listed here are 18 T cell receptor beta chains from one sample, sequenced in a study of CD8+ T cells in alopecia areata. As the sequencing template, cDNA was produced by extracting RNA and reverse transcribing it. Generated by immunoSEQ multiplex PCR, the TCRdb table keeps only in-frame clones and is missing some. This table has 140,000 or so clones, 51% appearing once. Sequenced material: CD4+ T cells sorted from blood, taken at week 0. These receptor sequences come from a human donor with alopecia areata.

This chain joins TRBV6-6 and TRBJ2-7, with a weak D call TRBD1 (6 bases). CDR3 size: 11 residues. Trimming pared 4 bases from V and 8 bases from J, leaving 9 bases between. Germline CDR1 reads MNHNY; CDR2 reads SVGAGI (reference sequence). The CDR3 reads CASSSGVKQYF. The DNA of the CDR3 is TGTGCCAGCAGTTCAGGGGTGAAGCAGTACTTC.

The chain links TRBV7-2 to TRBJ2-7; tentative D call: TRBD1 (6 bases). V gave up 2 bases and J gave up 1 base, with 12 bases separating them. The CDR3 covers 15 residues. Germline lookup yields CDR1 SGHTA and CDR2 FQGNSA. CDR3 residues: CASSLSARGSYEQYF. The CDR3 nucleotides are TGTGCCAGCAGCTTATCCGCCAGGGGATCCTACGAGCAGTACTTC.

The sample holds a few counts of this clone. The chain carries TRBV30 and TRBJ2-5; a possible D gene is TRBD1 (6 bases). The germline CDR1 and CDR2 sequences are GTSNPN and SVGIG (reference sequence). Trimming stripped 1 base from V and 5 bases from J, with 11 bases between. The CDR3 has 13 amino acids. The CDR3 here is CAWSGGRFETQYF. The CDR3 bases are TGTGCCTGGAGTGGGGGGCGCTTTGAGACCCAGTACTTC.

This clone was observed a handful of times. V and J are TRBV30 and TRBJ1-2; the D is unclear. Trimming pared 0 bases from V and 2 bases from J, leaving 10 bases between. Per germline, CDR1 GTSNPN and CDR2 SVGIG (reference sequence). CDR3 length: 14 residues. CDR3 sequence reads: CAWSVFGPNYGYTF. Here the CDR3 DNA reads TGTGCCTGGAGTGTATTTGGGCCGAACTATGGCTACACCTTC.

The chain is built from TRBV7-9 and TRBJ1-3; D gene uncertain. V lost 2 bases and J 2 bases, leaving 10 bases between the germline ends. Per germline, CDR1 SEHNR and CDR2 FQNEAQ (reference sequence). CDR3 size: 15 residues. The CDR3 protein is CASSLPVGPGNTIYF. CDR3 nucleotide sequence: TGTGCCAGCAGCTTACCGGTAGGGCCTGGAAACACCATATATTTT.

This clone was counted a few times. The identical CDR3 is also encoded by other nucleotide sequences in the sample. This sequence joins TRBV19 and TRBJ1-5, with TRBD1 matching 7 bases. Germline lookup yields CDR1 LNHDA and CDR2 SQIVND (reference sequence). The ends lost 4 bases at V and 2 bases at J; junction bases unmatched: 2. This CDR3 region has 14 residues. In DNA, the CDR3 is TGTGCCAGTAGTACTACAGGGGGCAATCAGCCCCAGCATTTT. This translates into CASSTTGGNQPQHF. The whole variable domain, remainder taken from reference TRBV19 and TRBJ1-5, is DGGITQSPKYLFRKEGQNVTLSCEQNLNHDAMYWYRQDPGQGLRLIYYSQIVNDFQKGDIAEGYSVSREKKESFPLTVTSAQKNPTAFYLCASSTTGGNQPQHFGDGTRLSIL.

This chain joins TRBV5-4 and TRBJ2-1, with TRBD1 matching over 8 bases. The V segment lost 4 bases and the J segment 10 bases; nucleotides outside the gene matches: 13. The CDR3 contains 15 residues. CDR1 SGHNT and CDR2 YYREEE come from the germline V gene (reference sequence). DNA of the CDR3: TGTGCCAGCAGCCTTCGGACAGGGCCCAATAGAGAGCAGTTCTTC. Translating gives CASSLRTGPNREQFF.

CDR3 nucleotide sequence: TGCAGCGTTGAAAGGGCAAAAGATACGCAGTATTTT. Protein: CSVERAKDTQYF. The chain carries TRBV29-1 and TRBJ2-3, with D hard to call. The CDR3 runs to 12 residues. Deletions cut 2 bases from V and 5 bases from J, with 8 bases between. Germline lookup yields CDR1 SQVTM and CDR2 ANQGSEA.

The V and J genes are TRBV5-1 and TRBJ2-7; D is perhaps TRBD2 (6 bases). CDR3 size: 13 residues. Germline V CDR1 and CDR2: SGHRS, YFSETQ. Trimming took off 0 bases at V and 6 bases at J, with 10 bases between the two ends. CDR3 loop: CASSLARGSEQYF. DNA of the CDR3: TGCGCCAGCAGCTTGGCGCGGGGCTCCGAGCAGTACTTC. Using reference TRBV5-1 and TRBJ2-7 for the parts outside the CDR3, the full variable domain is KAGVTQTPRYLIKTRGQQVTLSCSPISGHRSVSWYQQTPGQGLQFLFEYFSETQRNKGNFPGRFSGRQFSNSRSEMNVSTLELGDSALYLCASSLARGSEQYFGPGTRLTVT.

This clone has only a few counts. This rearrangement joins TRBV30 to TRBJ2-7, with 8 bases identical to TRBD1. The CDR3 totals 13 residues. V gave up 5 bases and J gave up 3 bases; unmatched junction bases: 6. The germline V gene has CDR1 GTSNPN and CDR2 SVGIG (reference sequence). DNA of the CDR3: TGTGCCTGGGATCCTGGACAGGGCTACGAGCAGTACTTC. This gives the protein CAWDPGQGYEQYF.

Only a few counts were recorded for this clone. The V and J genes are TRBV29-1 and TRBJ2-7; possibly TRBD2 for D (7 bases). The CDR3 extends over 12 amino acids. V was cut by 3 bases and J by 6 bases, with 12 bases left in between. The germline CDR1 and CDR2 sequences are SQVTM and ANQGSEA. The CDR3 here is CSVDSGGGEQYF. For the CDR3, the DNA is TGCAGCGTTGATTCGGGGGGCGGCGAGCAGTACTTC.

This chain joins TRBV5-1 and TRBJ1-1; tentatively, D is TRBD1 (6 bases). CDR3 length equals 15 residues. V gave up 0 bases and J gave up 4 bases, with 13 bases separating them. Germline-derived CDR1 and CDR2 are SGHRS and YFSETQ. CDR3 coding DNA: TGCGCCAGCAGCTTGGCCTTACAGGGTTCCACTGAAGCTTTCTTT. Translated, it gives CASSLALQGSTEAFF.

V and J are TRBV5-1 and TRBJ2-1, with 11 bases aligning to TRBD2. CDR3 length equals 14 residues. Looked up from germline, CDR1 is SGHRS and CDR2 is YFSETQ. Trimming took 3 bases from V and 9 from J; bases not matched to a gene: 5. CDR3 bases: TGCGCCAGCAGCTCCGCTAGCGGGAGGACTGAGCAGTTCTTC. This translates into CASSSASGRTEQFF. Using reference TRBV5-1 and TRBJ2-1 for the parts outside the CDR3, the full variable domain is KAGVTQTPRYLIKTRGQQVTLSCSPISGHRSVSWYQQTPGQGLQFLFEYFSETQRNKGNFPGRFSGRQFSNSRSEMNVSTLELGDSALYLCASSSASGRTEQFFGPGTRLTVL.

The V gene is TRBV7-2, the J gene TRBJ1-1, with D maybe TRBD1 (5 bases). CDR3 length: 15 residues. Trimming removed 5 bases at V and 0 bases at J, with 13 bases between. CDR1 and CDR2 from the germline V gene are SGHTA and FQGNSA. CDR3 sequence: CASSPDGGMNTEAFF. CDR3 DNA: TGTGCCAGCAGCCCAGATGGGGGAATGAACACTGAAGCTTTCTTT.

The chain couples TRBV6-5 to TRBJ1-1; 11 bases line up with TRBD1. V lost 6 bases to trimming and J lost 5 bases; unmatched junction nucleotides: 5. This CDR3 comprises 14 residues. Germline CDR1 and CDR2: MNHEY and SVGAGI. Here the CDR3 DNA reads TGTGCCAGCAGGACTGGGACAGGGGGTACTGAAGCTTTCTTT. Translated, it gives CASRTGTGGTEAFF.

The chain links TRBV6-1 to TRBJ2-5; 7 bases are a match to TRBD1. CDR3 length: 13 amino acids. V lost 7 bases, J lost 5 bases, and 7 bases stayed unmatched. The germline gives CDR1 MNHNS, CDR2 SASEGT. The CDR3 DNA reads as TGTGCCAGCACCCCAAAAGGGGGCGAGACCCAGTACTTC. Translated, it gives CASTPKGGETQYF.

This clone was observed a few times. This chain joins TRBV29-1 and TRBJ1-2; TRBD1 aligns across 8 bases. The CDR3 is made up of 15 amino acids. From germline, CDR1 is SQVTM and CDR2 ANQGSEA. Germline trimming cut 4 bases from V and 3 bases from J; bases unmatched to any gene: 10. CDR3 DNA: TGCAGCGTTGTTCCGGTGGGACAGGCTCACTATGGCTACACCTTC. Translation: CSVVPVGQAHYGYTF.

V and J are TRBV15 and TRBJ2-1; D gene uncertain. With 1 base removed from V and 15 bases from J, the gap between germline ends came to 13 bases. The CDR3 consists of 12 residues. Germline loops: CDR1 LNHNV, CDR2 YYDKDF (reference sequence). The CDR3 spells CATSRGERTWFF. The CDR3 DNA follows: TGTGCCACCAGCAGAGGAGAGAGAACGTGGTTCTTC.